These T cell receptor beta chains were read from a single sample in a study of blood T cell repertoires in COVID-19. Assay: immunoSEQ multiplex PCR; the TCRdb copy retains only in-frame clones and omits some. Of around 300,000 clones in the sample, around nine tenths were seen once. Input material: PBMCs or T cells enriched from blood (not recorded which). Receptors originate from a man between 25 and 39 years old who had recovered from COVID-19. Both conserved end residues are part of each CDR3. Clone sizes are given selectively: once, few, many, or a class where the clone is expanded.

NA	TRBV11-2	CASSPLIAGERNEQFF
NA	TRBV7-6	CASSPGAGNQPQHF
NA	TRBV12-5	CASGLYQGTQYF
NA	TRBV11-2	CASSFMRGGVETQYF
NA	TRBV24-1	CATSDATGGVGYTF
NA	TRBV6-6	CASSPLPGQGLPTYFHEQFF
NA	TRBV7-6	CASSLAGTRDVSPLHF
NA	TRBV30	CAWRGGQGGDYGYTF
NA	TRBV28	CATSLTASGNTIYF
many	TRBV28	CASSSVLAGGSTDTQYF
NA	TRBV30	CAWSPGLGGGYTF
once	TRBV6-6	CASSRGNDEQYF
NA	TRBV5-1	CASSLEGTGRTGELFF
NA	TRBV28	CASSWTSGGSSFSYEQYF
NA	TRBV4-1	CASSQWDRANTGELFF
NA	TRBV7-8	CASSLTRTEAFF
few	TRBV10-3	CAISTEGYEQYF
NA	TRBV25-1	CASSVGTGSEKLFF
NA	TRBV2	CASTQRASTDTQYF
once	TRBV6-5	CASRPDRLSYEQYF
NA	TRBV11-2	CASTLQGAGSYEQYF
NA	TRBV7-9	CASSARGAATGELFF
NA	TRBV24-1	CATSDRGGRDNEQFF